One sample yielded the 23 T cell receptor beta chains listed below, sequenced in a study of blood T cell repertoires in COVID-19. Assay used: immunoSEQ multiplex PCR; TCRdb lists only in-frame clones, some missing. The profile shows approximately 250,000 clones, more than 70% of them singletons. Sequencing was performed on peripheral blood. Every receptor here comes from a woman older than 75 with COVID-19, enrolled during active disease.

CDR3 sequence: CASSHQNSGNTIYF. The CDR3 bases are TGTGCCAGCAGCCACCAGAACTCTGGAAACACCATATATTTT. The chain links TRBV4-2 to TRBJ1-3; D is unresolved. V gave up 3 bases and J gave up 0 bases, with 6 bases separating them. This CDR3 has 14 amino acids. Germline-derived CDR1 and CDR2 are LGHNA and YNFKEQ.

The CDR3 loop is CATGTSGGELQETQYF. The CDR3 DNA follows: TGTGCCACAGGGACTAGCGGGGGGGAACTCCAAGAGACCCAGTACTTC. The chain links TRBV5-4 to TRBJ2-5, with 16 bases that match TRBD2. This CDR3 has 16 residues. The V gene end was trimmed by 9 bases and the J gene end by 1 base; junction bases not matched to a gene: 6. The germline CDR1 and CDR2 sequences are SGHNT and YYREEE (reference sequence).

V is TRBV14 and J is TRBJ1-2, with TRBD1 matching over 9 bases. Per germline, CDR1 SGHDN and CDR2 FVKESK. This CDR3 is 16 amino acids long. Germline trimming cut 2 bases from V and 6 bases from J; bases unmatched to any gene: 10. DNA for the CDR3: TGTGCCAGCAGCCAAAGGGCTCCTCGGACAGGGGATGGCTACACCTTC. This codes for CASSQRAPRTGDGYTF.

The chain links TRBV19 to TRBJ2-7, with a weak D call TRBD1 (5 bases). The CDR3 sequence is 13 residues long. CDR1 is LNHDA, CDR2 SQIVND, per germline (reference sequence). The V and J ends lost 6 bases and 4 bases respectively, with 13 bases between them. The CDR3 loop reads CASSLDREYEQYF. Here the CDR3 DNA reads TGTGCCAGTAGCCTCGACAGAGAGTACGAGCAGTACTTC.

This chain joins TRBV7-8 and TRBJ2-7, with TRBD2 matching 10 bases. The CDR3 consists of 12 residues. Germline V CDR1 and CDR2: SGHVS, FQNEAQ. V shed 5 bases and J 6 bases; nucleotides not matched to a gene: 1. This chain's CDR3 is CASSQRGGEQYV. In nucleotides, the CDR3 is TGTGCCAGCAGCCAGCGGGGGGGCGAGCAGTACGTC.

This rearrangement joins TRBV27 to TRBJ1-3, with D unresolved. The germline gives CDR1 MNHEY, CDR2 SMNVEV (reference sequence). This CDR3 has 12 amino acids. Trimming pared 8 bases from V and 2 bases from J, leaving 7 bases between. CDR3 sequence: CASGRTGNTIYF. In DNA form, the CDR3 reads TGTGCCAGCGGGAGGACTGGAAACACCATATATTTT.

The gene calls are TRBV11-3 and TRBJ2-1; D gene unclear. V lost 4 bases, J lost 3 bases, and 13 bases lay in between. CDR1 SGHNT and CDR2 YENEEA come from the germline V gene. This CDR3 has 15 amino acids. DNA of the CDR3: TGTGCCAGCAGCTCTGGGCCAGGTGTCTACAATGAGCAGTTCTTC. Amino acid sequence: CASSSGPGVYNEQFF.

This chain joins TRBV12-5 and TRBJ2-2; TRBD1 might be the D (6 bases). The CDR3 consists of 17 residues. Germline V CDR1 and CDR2: LGHNT, FRNRAP. V lost 4 bases, J lost 2 bases, and 17 bases lay in between. The CDR3 loop is CASGYQGNRLNTGELFF. In nucleotides, the CDR3 is TGTGCTAGTGGTTACCAGGGGAATAGACTAAACACCGGGGAGCTGTTTTTT.

The V gene is TRBV6-2 or TRBV6-3, the J gene TRBJ2-5, with D perhaps matching TRBD2 (6 bases). The V end lost 0 bases, the J end lost 2 bases, and 10 bases lay between the germline ends. The CDR3 runs 15 residues. CDR1 and CDR2 from the germline V gene are MNHEY and SVGEGT. The CDR3 region is CASSYSMGLQETQYF. CDR3 in DNA: TGTGCCAGCAGTTACTCTATGGGACTGCAAGAGACCCAGTACTTC.

The J gene is TRBJ1-1, the V gene TRBV28; TRBD1 might be the D (5 bases). V lost 1 base and J lost 4, with 19 bases in between. Germline-derived CDR1 and CDR2 are MDHEN and SYDVKM. CDR3 length: 17 residues. The DNA of the CDR3 is TGTGCCAGCAGTTTATCTCTGAACCAGGGCCGGTCCACTGAAGCTTTCTTT. Translating gives CASSLSLNQGRSTEAFF.

The chain joins TRBV19 to TRBJ2-2; D is undetermined. V was pared by 5 bases and J by 5 bases, with 12 bases between. Germline lookup yields CDR1 LNHDA and CDR2 SQIVND (reference sequence). CDR3 size: 14 residues. The CDR3 loop reads CASSEIPRTGELFF. The CDR3 DNA sequence: TGTGCCAGTAGTGAAATACCGAGGACCGGGGAGCTGTTTTTT.

V and J are TRBV10-3 and TRBJ1-5, with D possibly being TRBD1 (5 bases). The CDR3 is made up of 14 amino acids. Trimming pared 10 bases from V and 3 bases from J, leaving 16 bases between. Looked up from germline, CDR1 is ENHRY and CDR2 is SYGVKD. CDR3: CASGTADLNQPQHF. The CDR3 DNA follows: TGTGCCAGCGGGACGGCGGACCTCAATCAGCCCCAGCATTTT.

The CDR3 coding sequence is TGCGCCAGCAGCCAAACATCCTCTTATGGGACAGGGAGGACTGAAGCTTTCTTT. Amino acids: CASSQTSSYGTGRTEAFF. The chain employs TRBV4-3 and TRBJ1-1; 9 bases fit TRBD1. The V gene end was trimmed by 2 bases and the J gene end by 5 bases; junction bases not matched to a gene: 15. CDR3 length equals 18 residues. Germline V gives CDR1 LGHNA, CDR2 YSLEER.

The chain is built from TRBV4-1 and TRBJ2-4, with TRBD1 as a possible D gene (7 bases). The CDR3 loop spans 16 amino acids. V was shortened by 3 bases and J by 7 bases, with 19 bases between the two germline ends. In germline, CDR1 is MGHRA, CDR2 YSYEKL. DNA of the CDR3: TGCGCCAGCAGCCATGTAACAGGGGATGGGAGGAACATTCAGTACTTC. It translates to CASSHVTGDGRNIQYF.

The genes are TRBV28 and TRBJ1-5; 9 bases fit TRBD1. The germline gives CDR1 MDHEN, CDR2 SYDVKM. V dropped 8 bases and J dropped 2; count of bases not matched to a gene: 7. This CDR3 comprises 15 residues. The CDR3 loop reads CASGGTGNGNQPQHF. DNA for the CDR3: TGTGCCAGCGGGGGGACAGGGAATGGCAATCAGCCCCAGCATTTT.

This chain uses TRBV3-1 (or the pseudogene TRBV3-2) with TRBJ1-1, with 7 bases fitting TRBD1. Trimming took 7 bases from V and 5 from J; bases not matched to a gene: 10. Germline V CDR1 and CDR2: LGHDT, YNNKEL (reference sequence). The CDR3 is made up of 14 amino acids. In nucleotides, the CDR3 is TGTGCCAGCAAAGTCACAGGGGCGCAGACTGAAGCTTTCTTT. It codes for CASKVTGAQTEAFF.

As DNA, the CDR3 is TGTGCCAGCAGTTGGGGACAGGTCGACAATCAGCCCCAGCATTTT. Translation gives CASSWGQVDNQPQHF. This chain connects TRBV28 to TRBJ1-5; 8 nucleotides align to TRBD1. Germline values: CDR1 MDHEN, CDR2 SYDVKM. V lost 4 bases, J lost 3 bases, and 5 bases stayed unmatched. The length of the CDR3 is 15 residues.

The chain couples TRBV28 to TRBJ1-1; no firm D call. The length of the CDR3 is 11 residues. Trimming left V 10 bases short and J 8 bases short, with 14 bases between. Germline-derived CDR1 and CDR2 are MDHEN and SYDVKM. The CDR3 spells CATSGTSEAFF. CDR3 bases: TGTGCCACCTCGGGTACGTCGGAAGCTTTCTTT.

This chain links TRBV5-1 with TRBJ1-1; 9 nucleotides agree with TRBD1. The ends lost 5 bases at V and 1 base at J; junction bases unmatched: 9. In germline, CDR1 is SGHRS, CDR2 YFSETQ. The CDR3 loop spans 16 amino acids. CDR3 amino acids: CASSQGTGLPNTEAFF. The CDR3, as DNA: TGCGCCAGCAGTCAAGGGACAGGGCTCCCGAACACTGAAGCTTTCTTT. The full variable domain, rest sourced from reference TRBV5-1 and TRBJ1-1, is KAGVTQTPRYLIKTRGQQVTLSCSPISGHRSVSWYQQTPGQGLQFLFEYFSETQRNKGNFPGRFSGRQFSNSRSEMNVSTLELGDSALYLCASSQGTGLPNTEAFFGQGTRLTVV.

This clone has only one observation. The chain couples TRBV5-1 to TRBJ2-1; possibly TRBD1 for D (5 bases). This CDR3 contains 17 residues. Between the trimmed V and J ends, which lost 1 base and 3 bases, there was a span of 17 bases. CDR1 and CDR2 from the germline V gene are SGHRS and YFSETQ. The CDR3 DNA is TGCGCCAGCAGCTTGACCGGACAATCCCTACTCTACAATGAGCAGTTCTTC. It specifies CASSLTGQSLLYNEQFF.

This clone has a single count. The chain carries TRBV6-2 or TRBV6-3 and TRBJ1-5; TRBD1 matches 9 bases. Germline trimming cut 6 bases from V and 7 bases from J; bases unmatched to any gene: 10. The germline CDR1 and CDR2 sequences are MNHEY and SVGEGT. The length of the CDR3 is 15 residues. CDR3 sequence reads: CASSTFTGGDQPQHF. The CDR3 nucleotides are TGTGCCAGCAGCACCTTTACAGGGGGCGACCAGCCCCAGCATTTT.

V and J are TRBV4-3 and TRBJ2-5; perhaps TRBD2 as D (6 bases). This CDR3 region has 15 residues. Per germline, CDR1 LGHNA and CDR2 YSLEER. V was trimmed by 1 base and J by 7 bases, leaving 16 bases between them. CDR3 coding DNA: TGCGCCAGCAGCCAAGCCCTGGGACTTGCAGGGACCCAGTACTTC. Translation: CASSQALGLAGTQYF.

J is TRBJ1-3 and V is TRBV28; D uncertain. Trimming left V 5 bases short and J 2 bases short, with 7 bases between. Germline V CDR1 and CDR2: MDHEN, SYDVKM. There are 13 residues in the CDR3. The CDR3 reads CASSTPTGNTIYF. The CDR3 bases are TGTGCCAGCAGTACTCCTACTGGAAACACCATATATTTT.